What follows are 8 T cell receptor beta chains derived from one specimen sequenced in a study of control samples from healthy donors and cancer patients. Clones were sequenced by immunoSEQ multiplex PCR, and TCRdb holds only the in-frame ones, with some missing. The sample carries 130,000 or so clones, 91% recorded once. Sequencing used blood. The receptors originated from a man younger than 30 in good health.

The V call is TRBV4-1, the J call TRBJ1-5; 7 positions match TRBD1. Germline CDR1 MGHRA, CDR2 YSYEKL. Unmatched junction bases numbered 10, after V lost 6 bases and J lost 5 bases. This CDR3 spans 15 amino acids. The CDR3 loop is CASSRFEGADQPQHF. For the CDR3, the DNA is TGCGCCAGCAGTCGTTTTGAGGGGGCTGATCAGCCCCAGCATTTT.

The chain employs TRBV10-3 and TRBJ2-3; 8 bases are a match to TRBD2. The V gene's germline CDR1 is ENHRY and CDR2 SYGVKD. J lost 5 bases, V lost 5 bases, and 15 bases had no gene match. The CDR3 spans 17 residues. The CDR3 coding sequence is TGTGCCATCAGTCGGCCTCGGGGGGGCGGGGATAAAGATACGCAGTATTTT. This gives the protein CAISRPRGGGDKDTQYF.

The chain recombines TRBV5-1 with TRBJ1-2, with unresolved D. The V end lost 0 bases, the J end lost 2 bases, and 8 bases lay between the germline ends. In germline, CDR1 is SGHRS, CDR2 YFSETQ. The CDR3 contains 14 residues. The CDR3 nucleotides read TGCGCCAGCAGCTTGGGACGTCAAAACTATGGCTACACCTTC. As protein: CASSLGRQNYGYTF.

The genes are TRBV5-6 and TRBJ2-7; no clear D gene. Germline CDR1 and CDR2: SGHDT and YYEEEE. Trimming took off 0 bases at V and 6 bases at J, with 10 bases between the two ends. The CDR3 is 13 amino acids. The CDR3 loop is CASSLAASPEQYF. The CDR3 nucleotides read TGTGCCAGCAGCTTGGCCGCCAGCCCCGAGCAGTACTTC.

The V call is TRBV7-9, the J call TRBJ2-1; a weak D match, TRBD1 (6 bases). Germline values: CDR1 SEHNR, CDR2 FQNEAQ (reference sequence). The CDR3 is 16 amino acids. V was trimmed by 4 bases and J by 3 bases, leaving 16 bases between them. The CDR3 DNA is TGTGCCAGCAGCTCACAACAGGGTTACGTCTACAATGAGCAGTTCTTC. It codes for CASSSQQGYVYNEQFF.

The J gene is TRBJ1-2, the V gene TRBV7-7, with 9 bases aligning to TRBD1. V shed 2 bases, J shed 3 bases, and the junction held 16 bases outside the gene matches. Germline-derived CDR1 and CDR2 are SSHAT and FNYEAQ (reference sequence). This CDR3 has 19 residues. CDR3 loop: CASSLKPRGQGINHYGYTF. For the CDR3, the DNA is TGTGCCAGCAGCTTAAAACCCCGGGGACAGGGAATTAATCACTATGGCTACACCTTC.

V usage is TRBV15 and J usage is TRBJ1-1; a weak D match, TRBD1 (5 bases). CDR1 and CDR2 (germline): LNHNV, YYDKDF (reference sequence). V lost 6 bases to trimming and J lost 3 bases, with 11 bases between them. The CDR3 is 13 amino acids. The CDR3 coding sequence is TGTGCCACCAGAACGGGACTTGACACTGAAGCTTTCTTT. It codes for CATRTGLDTEAFF.

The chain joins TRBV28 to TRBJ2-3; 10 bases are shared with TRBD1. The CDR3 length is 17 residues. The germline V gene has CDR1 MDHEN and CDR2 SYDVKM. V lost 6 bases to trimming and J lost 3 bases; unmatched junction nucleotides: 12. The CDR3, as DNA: TGTGCCAGCAGCACCCCCGGGACAGGGGCGGGAACAGATACGCAGTATTTT. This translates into CASSTPGTGAGTDTQYF.